These 11 T cell receptor beta chains originate from one sample sequenced in a study of T cells in localized non-small cell lung cancer (dated by TCRdb to 2020 to 2022). Preparation of the library involved the immunoSEQ multiplex PCR assay. TCRdb obtained this table from immuneACCESS and retained in-frame rearrangements with V and J assigned. These tables miss some clones; where compared with another copy, unresolved V genes account for less than half of the shortfall, and the remainder is unexplained. The sample table holds about 52,000 clones, of which around 86% were seen once. The ten largest clones represent about a sixth of the sample. The specimen was PBMCs, collected before any cancer treatment. The receptor source for this set is a female donor with stage II lung adenocarcinoma.

CDR3 sequence reads: CAVRPVTNTEAFF. CDR3 nucleotide sequence: TGTGCCGTCCGGCCGGTGACGAACACTGAAGCTTTCTTT. The V and J genes are TRBV19 and TRBJ1-1; D is undetermined. Germline values: CDR1 LNHDA, CDR2 SQIVND (reference sequence). The CDR3 runs to 13 residues. Trimming took off 11 bases at V and 1 base at J, with 14 bases between the two ends.

The V call is TRBV15, the J call TRBJ2-3, with D possibly TRBD1 on 6 matching bases. CDR3 length: 16 amino acids. V lost 2 bases and J 2 bases, leaving 14 bases between the germline ends. Germline V gene lookup returns CDR1 LNHNV and CDR2 YYDKDF (reference sequence). In DNA form, the CDR3 reads TGTGCCACCAGCAGATCCCTCGGACAGCTCACAGATACGCAGTATTTT. Protein sequence: CATSRSLGQLTDTQYF.

J is TRBJ2-7 and V is TRBV6-5; perhaps TRBD1 as D (6 bases). The length of the CDR3 is 13 residues. V gave up 2 bases and J gave up 1 base, with 6 bases separating them. Germline V gene lookup returns CDR1 MNHEY and CDR2 SVGAGI. The CDR3 coding sequence is TGTGCCAGCAGTTACACAGGGTCCTACGAGCAGTACTTC. It yields the protein CASSYTGSYEQYF.

V usage is TRBV25-1 and J usage is TRBJ1-1; perhaps TRBD1 as D (5 bases). The V and J ends lost 2 bases and 11 bases respectively, with 18 bases between them. The CDR3 has 14 residues. From germline, CDR1 is MGHDK and CDR2 SYGVNS. This CDR3 reads CASSEPGTVRRAFF. In nucleotides, the CDR3 is TGTGCCAGCAGTGAACCCGGGACCGTGCGCCGCGCTTTCTTT.

The chain links TRBV11-3 to TRBJ1-1; TRBD1 is a possible D gene (5 bases). V was trimmed by 5 bases and J by 11 bases, leaving 27 bases between them. Germline assignment: CDR1 SGHNT and CDR2 YENEEA. CDR3 length: 16 amino acids. The CDR3 here is CASSEGSTVGEREAFF. For the CDR3, the DNA is TGTGCCAGCAGCGAGGGGTCGACAGTGGGGGAACGGGAGGCTTTCTTT. Full variable domain (rest looked up from reference TRBV11-3 and TRBJ1-1): EAGVVQSPRYKIIEKKQPVAFWCNPISGHNTLYWYLQNLGQGPELLIRYENEEAVDDSQLPKDRFSAERLKGVDSTLKIQPAELGDSAVYLCASSEGSTVGEREAFFGQGTRLTVV.

This clone has just a few counts. V usage is TRBV6-1 and J usage is TRBJ1-2; D possibly corresponds to TRBD1 (6 bases). With 3 bases removed from V and 2 bases from J, the gap between germline ends came to 13 bases. CDR1 is MNHNS and CDR2 is SASEGT in the germline V gene. CDR3 size: 15 residues. The CDR3 nucleotides read TGTGCCAGCAGTGAGGAGGGACATCCGAACTATGGCTACACCTTC. This sequence encodes CASSEEGHPNYGYTF.

The chain combines TRBV5-1 with TRBJ2-1; D is perhaps TRBD1 or TRBD2 (5 bases each). Germline loops: CDR1 SGHRS, CDR2 YFSETQ. The CDR3 is made up of 13 amino acids. The V gene lost 6 bases and the J gene lost 3 bases, with 10 bases spanning the gap. The CDR3 loop reads CASTRGGYNEQFF. CDR3 bases: TGCGCCAGCACGAGGGGCGGCTACAATGAGCAGTTCTTC.

J is TRBJ2-7 and V is TRBV15; 7 nucleotides agree with TRBD1. The germline CDR1 and CDR2 sequences are LNHNV and YYDKDF (reference sequence). The length of the CDR3 is 17 residues. V trimming: 1 base; J trimming: 5 bases; junction bases outside the gene matches: 14. CDR3 sequence: CATSRGGATGSRHEQYF. CDR3 coding DNA: TGTGCCACCAGCAGAGGGGGTGCGACAGGGTCGAGGCACGAGCAGTACTTC.

This chain connects TRBV27 to TRBJ1-5; TRBD1 aligns across 10 bases. Germline V lookup: CDR1 MNHEY, CDR2 SMNVEV (reference sequence). The CDR3 spans 14 residues. The V gene end was trimmed by 5 bases and the J gene end by 6 bases; junction bases not matched to a gene: 4. The CDR3 bases are TGTGCCAGCAGTCCGGACAGGGGGAGTCAGCCCCAGCATTTT. This sequence encodes CASSPDRGSQPQHF.

The chain links TRBV9 to TRBJ1-1; D is ambiguous. Germline CDR1 and CDR2: SGDLS and YYNGEE. Trimming removed 4 bases from V and 11 bases from J, with 9 bases in between. CDR3 size: 10 residues. CDR3 in DNA: TGTGCCAGCAGCCCCCGGACTGCTTTCTTT. Residues: CASSPRTAFF.

The rearrangement uses TRBV5-1 and TRBJ2-5; maybe TRBD1 (5 bases). CDR1 is SGHRS, CDR2 YFSETQ, per germline. CDR3 length equals 13 residues. V was cut by 4 bases and J by 2 bases, with 9 bases left in between. The CDR3 DNA sequence: TGCGCCAGCAGCACCCGACAGCAAGAGACCCAGTACTTC. This encodes CASSTRQQETQYF.